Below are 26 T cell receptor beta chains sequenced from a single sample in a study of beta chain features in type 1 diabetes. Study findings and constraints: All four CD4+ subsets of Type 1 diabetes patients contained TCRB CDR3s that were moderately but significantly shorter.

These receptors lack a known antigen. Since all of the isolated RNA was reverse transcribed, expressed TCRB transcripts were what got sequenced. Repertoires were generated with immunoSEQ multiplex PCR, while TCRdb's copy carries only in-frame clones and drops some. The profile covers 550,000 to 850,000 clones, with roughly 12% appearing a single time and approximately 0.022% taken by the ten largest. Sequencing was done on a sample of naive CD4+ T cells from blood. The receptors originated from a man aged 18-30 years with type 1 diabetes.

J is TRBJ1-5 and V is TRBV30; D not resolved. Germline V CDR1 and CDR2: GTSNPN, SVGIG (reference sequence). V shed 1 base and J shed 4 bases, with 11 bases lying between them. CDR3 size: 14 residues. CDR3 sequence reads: CAWSGHVKNQPQHF. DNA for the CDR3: TGTGCCTGGAGTGGGCACGTAAAGAATCAGCCCCAGCATTTT.

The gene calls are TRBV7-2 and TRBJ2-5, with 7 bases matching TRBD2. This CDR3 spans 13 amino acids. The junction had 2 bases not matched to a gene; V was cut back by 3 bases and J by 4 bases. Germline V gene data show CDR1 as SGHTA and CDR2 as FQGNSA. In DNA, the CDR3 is TGTGCCAGCAGCTTGGGGGGGTTAGAGACCCAGTACTTC. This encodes CASSLGGLETQYF.

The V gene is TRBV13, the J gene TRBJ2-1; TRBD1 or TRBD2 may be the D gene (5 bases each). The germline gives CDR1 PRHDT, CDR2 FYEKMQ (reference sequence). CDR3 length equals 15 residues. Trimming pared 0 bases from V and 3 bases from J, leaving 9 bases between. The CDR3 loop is CASSLGGAGYNEQFF. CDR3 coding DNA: TGTGCCAGCAGCTTAGGCGGGGCCGGCTACAATGAGCAGTTCTTC.

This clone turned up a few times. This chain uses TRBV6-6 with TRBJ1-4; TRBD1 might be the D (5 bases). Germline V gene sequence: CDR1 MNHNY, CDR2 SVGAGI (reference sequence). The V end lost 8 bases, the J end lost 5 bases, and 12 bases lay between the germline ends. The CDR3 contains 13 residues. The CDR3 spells CASLARANEKLFF. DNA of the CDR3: TGTGCCAGCTTGGCCAGGGCAAATGAAAAACTGTTTTTT.

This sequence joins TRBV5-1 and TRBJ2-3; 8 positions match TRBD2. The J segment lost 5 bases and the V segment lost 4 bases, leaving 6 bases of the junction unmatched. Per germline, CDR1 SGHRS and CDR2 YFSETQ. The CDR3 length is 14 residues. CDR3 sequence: CASSPGLAQDTQYF. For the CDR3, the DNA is TGCGCCAGCAGCCCTGGACTAGCTCAAGATACGCAGTATTTT.

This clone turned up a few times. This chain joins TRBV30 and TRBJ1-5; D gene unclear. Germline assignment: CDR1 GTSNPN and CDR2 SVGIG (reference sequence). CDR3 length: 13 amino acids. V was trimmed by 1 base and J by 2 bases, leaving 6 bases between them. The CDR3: CAWSDSRNQPQHF. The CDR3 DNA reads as TGTGCCTGGAGTGACAGCCGCAATCAGCCCCAGCATTTT. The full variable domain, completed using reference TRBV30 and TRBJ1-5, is SQTIHQWPATLVQPVGSPLSLECTVEGTSNPNLYWYRQAAGRGLQLLFYSVGIGQISSEVPQNLSASRPQDRQFILSSKKLLLSDSGFYLCAWSDSRNQPQHFGDGTRLSIL.

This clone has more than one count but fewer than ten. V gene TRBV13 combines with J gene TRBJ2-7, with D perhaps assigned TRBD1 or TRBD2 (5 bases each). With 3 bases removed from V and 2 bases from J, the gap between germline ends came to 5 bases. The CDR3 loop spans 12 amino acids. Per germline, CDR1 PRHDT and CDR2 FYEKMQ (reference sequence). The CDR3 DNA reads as TGTGCCAGCAGCTTGGGGGCCTACGAGCAGTACTTC. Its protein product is CASSLGAYEQYF.

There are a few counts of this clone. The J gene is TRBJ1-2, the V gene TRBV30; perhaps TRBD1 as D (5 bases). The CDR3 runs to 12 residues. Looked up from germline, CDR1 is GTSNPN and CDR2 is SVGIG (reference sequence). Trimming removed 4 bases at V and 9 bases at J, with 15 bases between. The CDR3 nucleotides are TGTGCCTGGATCCGTGAGGGGATGAGCTACACCTTC. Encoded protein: CAWIREGMSYTF.

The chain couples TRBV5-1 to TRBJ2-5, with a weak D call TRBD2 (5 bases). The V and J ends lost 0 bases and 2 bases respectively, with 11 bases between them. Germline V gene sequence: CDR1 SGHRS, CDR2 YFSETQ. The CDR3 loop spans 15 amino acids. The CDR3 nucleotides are TGCGCCAGCAGCTTGGCAGAGGGCAGGCAAGAGACCCAGTACTTC. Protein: CASSLAEGRQETQYF.

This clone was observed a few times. CDR3 residues: CASSPTATGNTIYF. CDR3 bases: TGTGCCAGCAGCCCGACGGCAACTGGAAACACCATATATTTT. The chain uses TRBV7-2 and TRBJ1-3; unclear D gene. The V and J ends lost 5 bases and 2 bases respectively, with 10 bases between them. The CDR3 sequence is 14 residues long. From germline, CDR1 is SGHTA and CDR2 FQGNSA.

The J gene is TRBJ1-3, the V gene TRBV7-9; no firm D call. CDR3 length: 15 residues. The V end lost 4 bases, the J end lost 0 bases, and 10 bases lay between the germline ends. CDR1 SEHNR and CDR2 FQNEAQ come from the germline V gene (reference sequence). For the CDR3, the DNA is TGTGCCAGCAGCTCGGTGACGAACTCTGGAAACACCATATATTTT. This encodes CASSSVTNSGNTIYF.

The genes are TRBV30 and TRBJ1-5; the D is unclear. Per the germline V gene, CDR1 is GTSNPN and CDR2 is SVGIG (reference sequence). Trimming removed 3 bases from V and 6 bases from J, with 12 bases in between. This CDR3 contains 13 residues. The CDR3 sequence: CAWSDPGVQPQHF. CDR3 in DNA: TGTGCCTGGAGCGACCCAGGTGTTCAGCCCCAGCATTTT.

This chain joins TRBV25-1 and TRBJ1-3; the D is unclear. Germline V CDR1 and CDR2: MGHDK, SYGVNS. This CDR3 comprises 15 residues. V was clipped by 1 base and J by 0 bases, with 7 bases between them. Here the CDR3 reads CASSESRNSGNTIYF. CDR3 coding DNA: TGTGCCAGCAGTGAATCCAGAAACTCTGGAAACACCATATATTTT.

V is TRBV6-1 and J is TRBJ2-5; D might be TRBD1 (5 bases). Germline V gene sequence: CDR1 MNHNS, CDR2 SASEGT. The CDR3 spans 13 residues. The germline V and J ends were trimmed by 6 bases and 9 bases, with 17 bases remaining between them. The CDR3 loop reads CASREQAENAQYF. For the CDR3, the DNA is TGTGCCAGCAGGGAACAGGCCGAGAATGCCCAGTACTTC.

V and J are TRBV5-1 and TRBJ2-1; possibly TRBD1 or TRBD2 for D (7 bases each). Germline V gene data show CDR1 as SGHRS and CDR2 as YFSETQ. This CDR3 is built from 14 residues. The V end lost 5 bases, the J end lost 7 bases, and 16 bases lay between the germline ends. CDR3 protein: CASRQNRGGNEQFF. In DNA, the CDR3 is TGCGCCAGCAGACAGAACAGGGGAGGGAATGAGCAGTTCTTC.

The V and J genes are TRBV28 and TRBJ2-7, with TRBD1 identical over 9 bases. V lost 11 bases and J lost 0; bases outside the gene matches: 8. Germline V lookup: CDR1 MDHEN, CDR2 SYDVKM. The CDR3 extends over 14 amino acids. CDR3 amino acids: CALGTGPTSYEQYF. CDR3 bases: TGTGCCCTCGGGACAGGGCCAACCTCCTACGAGCAGTACTTC.

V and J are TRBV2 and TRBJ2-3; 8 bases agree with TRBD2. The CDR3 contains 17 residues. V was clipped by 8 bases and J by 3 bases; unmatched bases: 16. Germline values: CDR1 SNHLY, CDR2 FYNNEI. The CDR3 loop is CASERGLAGRPTDTQYF. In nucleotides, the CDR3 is TGTGCCAGCGAACGGGGATTAGCGGGACGGCCGACAGATACGCAGTATTTT.

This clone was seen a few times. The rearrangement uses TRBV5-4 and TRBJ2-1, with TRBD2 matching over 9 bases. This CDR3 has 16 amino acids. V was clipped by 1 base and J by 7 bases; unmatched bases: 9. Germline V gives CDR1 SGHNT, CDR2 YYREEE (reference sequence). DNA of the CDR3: TGTGCCAGCAGCTTGTATGGCGGGGGGGCGTGGAATGAGCAGTTCTTC. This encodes CASSLYGGGAWNEQFF. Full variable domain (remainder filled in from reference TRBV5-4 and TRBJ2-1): ETGVTQSPTHLIKTRGQQVTLRCSSQSGHNTVSWYQQALGQGPQFIFQYYREEENGRGNFPPRFSGLQFPNYSSELNVNALELDDSALYLCASSLYGGGAWNEQFFGPGTRLTVL.

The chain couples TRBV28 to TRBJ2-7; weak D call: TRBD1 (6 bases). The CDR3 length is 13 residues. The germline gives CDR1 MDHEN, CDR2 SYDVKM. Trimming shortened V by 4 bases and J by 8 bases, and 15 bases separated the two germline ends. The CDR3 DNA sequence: TGTGCCAGCAGTTCACAGGGAATGAGGCAGCAGTACTTC. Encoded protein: CASSSQGMRQQYF.

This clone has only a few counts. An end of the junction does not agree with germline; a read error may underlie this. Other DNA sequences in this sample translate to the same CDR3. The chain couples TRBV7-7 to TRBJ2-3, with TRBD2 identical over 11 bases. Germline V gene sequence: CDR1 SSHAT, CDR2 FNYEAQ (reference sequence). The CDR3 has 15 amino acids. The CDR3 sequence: CASSLGLAATDTQYF. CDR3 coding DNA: TGTGCTAGCAGCTTGGGACTAGCGGCCACAGATACGCAGTATTTT.

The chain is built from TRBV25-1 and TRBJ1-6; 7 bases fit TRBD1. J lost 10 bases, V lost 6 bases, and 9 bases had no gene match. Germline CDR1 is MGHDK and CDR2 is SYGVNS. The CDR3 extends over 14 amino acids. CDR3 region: CASRQGGEGSPLHF. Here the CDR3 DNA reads TGTGCCAGCAGGCAGGGGGGTGAGGGATCACCCCTCCACTTT.

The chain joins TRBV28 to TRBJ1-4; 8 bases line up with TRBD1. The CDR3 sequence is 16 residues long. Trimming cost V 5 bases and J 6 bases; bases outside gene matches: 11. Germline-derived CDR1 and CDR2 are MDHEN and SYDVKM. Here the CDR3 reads CASSLAYATGDEKLFF. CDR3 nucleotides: TGTGCCAGCAGTCTTGCTTACGCGACAGGGGATGAAAAACTGTTTTTT.

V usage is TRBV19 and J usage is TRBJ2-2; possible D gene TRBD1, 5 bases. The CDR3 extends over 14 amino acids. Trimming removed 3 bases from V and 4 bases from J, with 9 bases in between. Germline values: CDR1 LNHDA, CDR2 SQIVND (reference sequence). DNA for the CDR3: TGTGCCAGTAGTATCGGACAAGGCACCGGGGAGCTGTTTTTT. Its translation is CASSIGQGTGELFF.

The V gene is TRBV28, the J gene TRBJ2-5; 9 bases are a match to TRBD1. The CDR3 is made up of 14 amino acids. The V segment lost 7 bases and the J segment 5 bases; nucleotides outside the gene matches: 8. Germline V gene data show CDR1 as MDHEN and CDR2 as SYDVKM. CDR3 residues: CASTTTGGRETQYF. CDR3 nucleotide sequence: TGTGCCAGCACCACGACAGGGGGGCGGGAGACCCAGTACTTC.

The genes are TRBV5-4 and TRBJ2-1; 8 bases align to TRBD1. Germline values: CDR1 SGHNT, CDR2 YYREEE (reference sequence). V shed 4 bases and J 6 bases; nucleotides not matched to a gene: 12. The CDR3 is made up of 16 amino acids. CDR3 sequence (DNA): TGTGCCAGCAGCCTTATGGCACAGGGGGGAGCCAATGAGCAGTTCTTC. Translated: CASSLMAQGGANEQFF.

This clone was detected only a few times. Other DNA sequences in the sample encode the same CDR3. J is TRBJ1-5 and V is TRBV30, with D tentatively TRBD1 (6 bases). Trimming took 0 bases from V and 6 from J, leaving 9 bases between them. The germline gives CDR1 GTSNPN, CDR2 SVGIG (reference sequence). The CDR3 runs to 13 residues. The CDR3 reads CAWSVQGTQPQHF. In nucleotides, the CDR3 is TGTGCCTGGAGTGTACAGGGAACTCAGCCCCAGCATTTT.